Below, one TCR beta chain is given with its context. This clone was counted between two and nine times. Which antigen it targets is not known. No per-base quality is available; no much larger clone lies one base away. This sample is drawn from a study of beta chain features in type 1 diabetes (dated by TCRdb to between 2018 and 2020). Regarding the research as a whole: Mean age, gender distribution, total cell number and subset yield did not differ between patients and healthy donors. A total of 90 million to 130 million sorted cells were examined across all samples, and a strong correlation was observed between cell number per subset and RNA yield. The study compared TCRB repertoires of sorted circulating CD4+ T cell subsets between recently diagnosed type 1 diabetes patients and matched healthy donors. Naive and central memory subsets were obtained from all 30 or so donors, but regulatory and stem cell-like memory subsets were isolated from only 8 patients and 8 healthy donors. Summary of the overall study and its limitations: Because cDNA was sequenced instead of genomic DNA, highly expressing activated cells could be over-represented, though the groups showed no difference in activation or CD3 levels. Shorter templates might be favored by PCR, yet because patient and control samples were amplified and corrected together, any such skew would affect both groups equally. At VDJ recombination sites, patients with type 1 diabetes made fewer insertions and deleted more nucleotides, a pattern implying thymic rearrangement abnormalities. Type 1 diabetes patients showed a moderate but significant shortening of TCRB CDR3 length in all four CD4+ subsets. Only small numbers of individuals were included in the HLA sub-analyses, which left unresolved whether HLA type had any influence on TCRB rearrangement. Naive, central memory and regulatory TCRB repertoires appeared to be more similar among patients than among healthy donors.

The CDR3 runs 15 amino acids, cysteine and phenylalanine included. The CDR3 DNA has 45 bases and is translated from base 1. CDR1 is given as SGHNT and CDR2 as YYREEE, both from the germline V gene (reference sequence). V ends up 1 base short and J 3 bases short, with an unmatched junction base count of 2. Each donor gave one peripheral blood draw, averaging about 100 mL, which was collected into heparinised tubes. A BD FACSAria II was used to sort naive, central memory, regulatory and stem cell-like memory CD4+ T cells with a panel that included CD45RO, CCR7, CD25, CD127, CD95 and CD27. Purity was above 95% for every sorted population. PBMCs were separated immediately by Lymphoprep density gradient centrifugation and were stained directly, without being cultured. To minimize batch effects, samples were stained and sorted in pairs, one healthy donor with one patient per experiment. All of the isolated RNA was reverse transcribed with the High Capacity cDNA Reverse Transcription Kit, so expressed TCRB transcripts were sequenced. Deep immunoSEQ sequencing was performed on naive, central memory and regulatory T cell samples, with an average of around 3.5 million total reads per sample. Sorted cells were lysed in RLT buffer and RNA was extracted with DNase-treated RNeasy Micro or Mini kits, depending on cell number. Each cell subset was processed on its own to prevent cross-contamination, while patient and healthy donor samples were processed together. Using the immunoSEQ multiplex PCR, TCRB sequences were amplified from cDNA into 87-bp fragments spanning the CDR3 region. Amplicons were sequenced on the Illumina HiSeq platform. The study's processing was this. Synthetic template baselines were used to correct PCR bias computationally, reads within Hamming distance 2 were collapsed together, and singletons that could not be merged were discarded. Reads were aligned against IMGT so that V, D and J genes, CDR3 length and insertions or deletions at six rearrangement sites could be assigned. Within each subset, clonotype counts were normalized to the number of sorted cells before true diversity and Gini coefficients were calculated with the tcR R package. The overlap coefficient, calculated on TCRB nucleotide sequences, was used to measure repertoire sharing. Out-of-frame TCRB sequences from naive cells were analyzed to stand in for the pre-selection repertoire. Entries here come from immuneACCESS through TCRdb and include only in-frame sequences with V and J called. Some clones fail to appear in such tables; in the studies checked, an unresolved V gene covers under half of the shortfall, and the cause of the remainder is unknown. From that table come the V and J calls and clone size; the DNA was used to work out D and trimming. In this sample the table shows roughly 240,000 clones, less than 15% of which occur a single time. The ten largest clones take up 0.025% to 0.03% of the sample.

Material: naive CD4+ T cells from blood. According to the study, the label for this sample's cell subset or site signals: true naive CD4+ T cells. This chain is built from TRBV5-4 and TRBJ2-1, and 9 bases in between align with TRBD1. This clonotype was obtained from a woman between 40 and 55 years old in good health. CDR3 region: CASSLRDRDYNEQFF. The bases read TGTGCCAGCAGCTTGAGGGACAGGGACTACAATGAGCAGTTCTTC. The reference TRBV5-4 and TRBJ2-1 proteins fill in what lies around the CDR3, so the full variable domain reads ETGVTQSPTHLIKTRGQQVTLRCSSQSGHNTVSWYQQALGQGPQFIFQYYREEENGRGNFPPRFSGLQFPNYSSELNVNALELDDSALYLCASSLRDRDYNEQFFGPGTRLTVL.